This T cell receptor beta chain was retrieved from a study of blood T cells in healthy people across ages. Notes on the study in general: The authors considered diversity estimates from one million T cells to be underestimates. The fall in TCR beta diversity per million T cells was roughly linear with age. Naive T cell percentage and TCR beta diversity correlated strongly.

Germline assignment: CDR1 MGHRA and CDR2 YSYEKL. There are 19 residues in the CDR3. J gave up 2 bases and V 4 bases, and 19 bases lay outside the gene matches. The use of a sample-barcoded 5' primer and a J-beta primer mix characterized a second PCR of roughly 7 to 11 cycles. There were at least 3 million CDR3-containing paired-end reads obtained from each sample. MiXCR, applied by TCRdb to the 5' RACE reads, yields one record per CDR3 protein. The repertoire holds some 900,000 distinct CDR3 sequences, with under 50% as singletons. This clonotype was seen many times. Its antigen is unidentified. This receptor was obtained from a man aged 25-45 years in good health. The genes are TRBV4-1 and TRBJ2-5; the match to TRBD2 covers 7 bases. Source material: blood. As DNA, the CDR3 is TGCGCCAGCAGCCGCATCACCACCGGAGCGGGATCCGATCAAGAGACCCAGTACTTC. Translating gives CASSRITTGAGSDQETQYF.